The rows below give T cell receptor beta chains drawn from one sample of a study of cytotoxic CD8 clonotypes in ibrutinib-treated CLL. Repertoires were generated with immunoSEQ multiplex PCR, while TCRdb's copy carries only in-frame clones and drops some. In the table there are approximately 300,000 clones, just under 80% of which are singletons. Here the sequenced sample was PBMCs, taken before ibrutinib treatment. Every receptor here comes from a human donor with chronic lymphocytic leukemia. The CDR3 runs from the conserved cysteine through the conserved F or W. D genes are given only for firm matches. Rows may omit the clone size; those that give it use once, few, many or a size class.

V	size	length	J	D	CDR3	DNA
TRBV25-1	.	14	TRBJ2-5	.	CASSDPGHQKAQYF	TGTGCCAGCAGCGACCCCGGCCACCAGAAAGCCCAGTACTTC
TRBV4-2	.	16	TRBJ1-1	.	CASSQDGSGIDTEAFF	TGTGCCAGCAGCCAAGATGGGTCAGGGATAGACACTGAAGCTTTCTTT
TRBV7-9	.	16	TRBJ1-1	.	CASRPTTFRGSTEAFF	TGTGCCAGCAGACCCACCACATTTAGGGGGTCGACTGAAGCTTTCTTT
TRBV25-1	.	15	TRBJ2-1	TRBD2	CASSDRTSAYNEQFF	TGTGCCAGCAGTGATCGGACTAGCGCCTACAATGAGCAGTTCTTC
TRBV4-3	.	16	TRBJ2-1	TRBD2	CASSSTFSGILDEQFF	TGCGCCAGCAGCAGTACGTTTAGCGGGATCCTTGATGAGCAGTTCTTC
TRBV5-1	.	13	TRBJ2-5	.	CASSPAGEETQYF	TGCGCCAGCAGCCCCGCAGGAGAAGAGACCCAGTACTTC
TRBV27	few	14	TRBJ2-7	TRBD2	CASSVGLAGNEQYF	TGTGCCAGCAGCGTCGGACTAGCGGGAAACGAGCAGTACTTC
TRBV7-3	once	15	TRBJ2-5	.	CASSEGRMGQETQYF	TGTGCCAGCAGCGAGGGACGGATGGGGCAAGAGACCCAGTACTTC
TRBV7-3	.	16	TRBJ2-6	TRBD1	CASRSGTGTGANVLTF	TGTGCCAGCAGGTCCGGGACAGGGACTGGGGCCAACGTCCTGACTTTC
TRBV6-6	.	15	TRBJ2-7	.	CASSYLGSDSYEQYF	TGTGCCAGCAGTTATCTGGGTTCTGATTCTTACGAGCAGTACTTC
TRBV7-9	.	13	TRBJ2-7	TRBD1	CASSLTGTYEQYF	TGTGCCAGCAGCTTGACAGGGACCTACGAGCAGTACTTC
TRBV6-5	.	15	TRBJ2-1	TRBD2	CASRVAGSSYNEQFF	TGTGCCAGCAGGGTAGCGGGATCTTCCTACAATGAGCAGTTCTTC
TRBV2	many	12	TRBJ1-5	.	CASSSGDQPQHF	TGTGCCAGCAGTTCAGGAGATCAGCCCCAGCATTTT
TRBV7-2	.	15	TRBJ2-1	TRBD2	CASSLLAGEFHEQFF	TGTGCCAGCAGCTTACTAGCGGGAGAGTTCCATGAGCAGTTCTTC